These T cell receptor beta chains were read from a single sample in a study of CD8+ T cells in alopecia areata. Repertoires were generated with immunoSEQ multiplex PCR, while TCRdb's copy carries only in-frame clones and drops some. The data hold approximately 200,000 clones, with around two fifths observed a single time. Sequenced material: CD4+ T cells sorted from blood, taken at roughly week 38, from a patient treated with tofacitinib. These receptors originate from a human donor with alopecia areata. CDR3s include the opening cysteine and the closing phenylalanine or tryptophan. Each record gives: CDR3 DNA, CDR3 protein, D gene, clone size, V gene, J gene. D genes are given only for firm matches. Clone size is shown for a subset of rows, as once, few, many or a class of expanded clone.

DNA: TGCGCCAGCGGCTTAGACGGACGAAATGAAAAACTGTTTTTT; CDR3: CASGLDGRNEKLFF; D: NA; size: NA; V: TRBV5-1; J: TRBJ1-4
DNA: TGTGCCAGCAGCTTAGCGGTAGGGGCAAGTCAGCCCCAGCATTTT; CDR3: CASSLAVGASQPQHF; D: NA; size: NA; V: TRBV7-2; J: TRBJ1-5
DNA: TGTGCCAGCAGCGTCCGACTGGGAGGGGACTACGAGCAGTACTTC; CDR3: CASSVRLGGDYEQYF; D: TRBD2; size: NA; V: TRBV7-9; J: TRBJ2-7
DNA: TGTGCCAGCAGCTTAGCGCAGGGCCAGACGCAGTATTTT; CDR3: CASSLAQGQTQYF; D: NA; size: few; V: TRBV11-3; J: TRBJ2-3
DNA: TGTGCCAGCAGTTTACAGGGACAGGGGGCGTACGAGCAGTACTTC; CDR3: CASSLQGQGAYEQYF; D: TRBD1; size: NA; V: TRBV27; J: TRBJ2-7
DNA: TGTGCCAGCAGTTACGACAGGAGCATGAACACTGAAGCTTTCTTT; CDR3: CASSYDRSMNTEAFF; D: NA; size: NA; V: TRBV6-6; J: TRBJ1-1
DNA: TGCGCCAGCGCAACGACAGTCGCAACTAATGAAAAACTGTTTTTT; CDR3: CASATTVATNEKLFF; D: NA; size: few; V: TRBV4-1; J: TRBJ1-4
DNA: TGTGCCATCACGGAGGGAAGTGAGCAGTTCTTC; CDR3: CAITEGSEQFF; D: NA; size: few; V: TRBV10-3; J: TRBJ2-1
DNA: TGTGCCAGCACTAGGGGACAGGGTGCCTACGAGCAGTACTTC; CDR3: CASTRGQGAYEQYF; D: TRBD1; size: NA; V: TRBV6-5; J: TRBJ2-7
DNA: TGCGCCAGCAGCCGGACGGGGGGGTCCTACGAGCAGTACTTC; CDR3: CASSRTGGSYEQYF; D: TRBD2; size: many; V: TRBV5-1; J: TRBJ2-7
DNA: TGTGCCAGCAGCGCACCGGACCGACGGATGACCCAGTACTTC; CDR3: CASSAPDRRMTQYF; D: NA; size: few; V: TRBV6-5; J: TRBJ2-5
DNA: TGCAGCGTTGAAGGGTGGAACACTGAAGCTTTCTTT; CDR3: CSVEGWNTEAFF; D: NA; size: few; V: TRBV29-1; J: TRBJ1-1
DNA: TGTGCCAGCTGTGAAGCGCAGGTTGAACAGGGCGAGCAGTTCTTC; CDR3: CASCEAQVEQGEQFF; D: NA; size: few; V: TRBV2; J: TRBJ2-1
DNA: TGTGCCAGCAGTTCTAGCGGGCTTCCCTACAATGAGCAGTTCTTC; CDR3: CASSSSGLPYNEQFF; D: TRBD2; size: few; V: TRBV6-5; J: TRBJ2-1
DNA: TGTGCCAGCAGTTTAAGTCCCAGGCTAAGTTACGAGCAGTACTTC; CDR3: CASSLSPRLSYEQYF; D: NA; size: NA; V: TRBV27; J: TRBJ2-7
DNA: TGTGCCTGGAGCGCGGGTGGAAACACCATATATTTT; CDR3: CAWSAGGNTIYF; D: NA; size: NA; V: TRBV30; J: TRBJ1-3
DNA: TGTGCCAGCAGCGGGACTAGCGGGAGAAGATGGGGCAATGAGCAGTTCTTC; CDR3: CASSGTSGRRWGNEQFF; D: TRBD2; size: NA; V: TRBV2; J: TRBJ2-1
DNA: TGCGCCAGCAGCTTGCTGCGGGGGAACACTGAAGCTTTCTTT; CDR3: CASSLLRGNTEAFF; D: NA; size: NA; V: TRBV5-1; J: TRBJ1-1
DNA: TGTGCCAGCAGCTTTCCGCGGGGGACCGGAAGTGCCACAGATACGCAGTATTTT; CDR3: CASSFPRGTGSATDTQYF; D: TRBD2; size: NA; V: TRBV7-9; J: TRBJ2-3
DNA: TGTGCCAGCAGCCCAATCGGGACAGGGGGGATAGGGGAGCTGTTTTTT; CDR3: CASSPIGTGGIGELFF; D: TRBD1; size: few; V: TRBV11-2; J: TRBJ2-2
DNA: TGCGCCAGCTGTAGATCATCTGGGGCCAACGTCCTGACTTTC; CDR3: CASCRSSGANVLTF; D: NA; size: once; V: TRBV4-1; J: TRBJ2-6
DNA: TGCGCCAGCAGCGGTAGGGGCGGGGGCACAGATACGCAGTATTTT; CDR3: CASSGRGGGTDTQYF; D: NA; size: NA; V: TRBV5-1; J: TRBJ2-3
DNA: TGTGCCAGCAGCGACCAGGGTACGTCGGGAGGGTGGCCAGATACGCAGTATTTT; CDR3: CASSDQGTSGGWPDTQYF; D: TRBD2; size: NA; V: TRBV9; J: TRBJ2-3
DNA: TGTGCCAGCAGTTCAGGGGGTCCTGGGGCCAACGTCCTGACTTTC; CDR3: CASSSGGPGANVLTF; D: TRBD1; size: few; V: TRBV28; J: TRBJ2-6
DNA: TGTGCCAGCAGTGAAGACAGGGTTGAAAAACTGTTTTTT; CDR3: CASSEDRVEKLFF; D: TRBD1; size: NA; V: TRBV25-1; J: TRBJ1-4
DNA: TGTGCCTGGAGTTTACAGTCCGACACTGAAGCTTTCTTT; CDR3: CAWSLQSDTEAFF; D: NA; size: NA; V: TRBV30; J: TRBJ1-1
DNA: TGTGCCAGTGGGGATTACGAGCAGTACTTC; CDR3: CASGDYEQYF; D: NA; size: few; V: TRBV7-9; J: TRBJ2-7
DNA: TGTGCCTGGAGCACCGTACGGGGGGATCAGCCCCAGCATTTT; CDR3: CAWSTVRGDQPQHF; D: NA; size: few; V: TRBV30; J: TRBJ1-5
DNA: TGCGCCAGCAGCTTCCGGGACCGTCGTAGCACAGATACGCAGTATTTT; CDR3: CASSFRDRRSTDTQYF; D: NA; size: NA; V: TRBV5-1; J: TRBJ2-3
DNA: TGTGCCAGCAGTTCCGGACCCCTGCAGGGAAATGGCTACACCTTC; CDR3: CASSSGPLQGNGYTF; D: NA; size: NA; V: TRBV6-6; J: TRBJ1-2
DNA: TGCAGCGTTGGTCCGAGGACAGGGGGGACCTACGAGCAGTACTTC; CDR3: CSVGPRTGGTYEQYF; D: TRBD1; size: NA; V: TRBV29-1; J: TRBJ2-7
DNA: TGTGCCAGCGGAACTAGATCCACCTCCTACAATGAGCAGTTCTTC; CDR3: CASGTRSTSYNEQFF; D: NA; size: NA; V: TRBV6-5; J: TRBJ2-1
DNA: TGTGCCAGCTCACCCCCCAAAGGGGGGGCTTTCTTT; CDR3: CASSPPKGGAFF; D: NA; size: few; V: TRBV18; J: TRBJ1-1
DNA: TGCGCCAGCAGCTTGGTGGTTAGCAATGAGCAGTTCTTC; CDR3: CASSLVVSNEQFF; D: NA; size: NA; V: TRBV5-1; J: TRBJ2-1
DNA: TGCAGCGTCGGACAGGGTCCTAGCACAGATACGCAGTATTTT; CDR3: CSVGQGPSTDTQYF; D: TRBD1; size: NA; V: TRBV29-1; J: TRBJ2-3
DNA: TGTGCCAGCAGCTTCGGCAGAGATCAGCCCCAGCATTTT; CDR3: CASSFGRDQPQHF; D: NA; size: few; V: TRBV11-2; J: TRBJ1-5
DNA: TGTGCCAGCAGTCCACGACTAGCGGGACCCCTACAGGGTGAGCAGTTCTTC; CDR3: CASSPRLAGPLQGEQFF; D: TRBD2; size: NA; V: TRBV27; J: TRBJ2-1